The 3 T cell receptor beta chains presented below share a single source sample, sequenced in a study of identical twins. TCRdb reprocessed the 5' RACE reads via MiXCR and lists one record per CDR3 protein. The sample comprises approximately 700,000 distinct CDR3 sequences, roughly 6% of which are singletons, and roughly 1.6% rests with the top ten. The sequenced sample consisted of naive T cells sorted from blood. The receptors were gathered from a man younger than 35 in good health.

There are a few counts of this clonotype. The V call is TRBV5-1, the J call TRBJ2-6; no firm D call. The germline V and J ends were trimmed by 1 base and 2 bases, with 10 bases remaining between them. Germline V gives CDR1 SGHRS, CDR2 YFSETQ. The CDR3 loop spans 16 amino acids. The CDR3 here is CASSLPGATGANVLTF. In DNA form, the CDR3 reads TGCGCCAGCAGCTTGCCAGGAGCTACTGGGGCCAACGTCCTGACTTTC.

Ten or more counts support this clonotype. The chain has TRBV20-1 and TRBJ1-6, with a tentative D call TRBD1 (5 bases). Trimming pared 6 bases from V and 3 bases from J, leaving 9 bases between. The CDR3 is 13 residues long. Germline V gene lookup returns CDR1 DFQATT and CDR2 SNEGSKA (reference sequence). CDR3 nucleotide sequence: TGCAGTGCCATGACAGACTATAATTCACCCCTCCACTTT. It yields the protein CSAMTDYNSPLHF.

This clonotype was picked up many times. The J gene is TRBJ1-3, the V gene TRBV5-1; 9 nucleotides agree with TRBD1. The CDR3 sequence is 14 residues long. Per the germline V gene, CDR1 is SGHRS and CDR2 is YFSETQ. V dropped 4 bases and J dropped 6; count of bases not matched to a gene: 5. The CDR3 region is CASSSGTGINTIYF. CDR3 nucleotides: TGCGCCAGCAGCAGCGGGACAGGGATAAACACCATATATTTT.